This passage covers 30 T cell receptor beta chains from one sample sequenced in a study of blood T cell repertoires in COVID-19. The method was immunoSEQ multiplex PCR; TCRdb's version includes in-frame clones alone and lacks a portion of them. The data contain about 430,000 clones, around 89% of them seen just once; the ten biggest clones take up 0.97%. Sequences were obtained from PBMCs or T cells enriched from blood (not recorded which). These receptors all stem from a woman under 40 with acute COVID-19.

The V gene is TRBV5-8, the J gene TRBJ2-3; TRBD2 matches 8 bases. The CDR3 sequence is 15 residues long. Germline CDR1 SGHTS, CDR2 YDEGEE. The V gene end was trimmed by 2 bases and the J gene end by 2 bases; junction bases not matched to a gene: 4. DNA of the CDR3: TGTGCCAGCAGCTTTCGGGGGGGATCCACAGATACGCAGTATTTT. This translates into CASSFRGGSTDTQYF.

V usage is TRBV9 and J usage is TRBJ1-1; tentative D call: TRBD1 (5 bases). CDR3 length: 16 residues. Looked up from germline, CDR1 is SGDLS and CDR2 is YYNGEE. The V and J ends lost 0 bases and 1 base respectively, with 13 bases between them. DNA for the CDR3: TGTGCCAGCAGCGTAGGCTCCTTGGGGCGGAACACTGAAGCTTTCTTT. It codes for CASSVGSLGRNTEAFF.

This clone was seen a single time. The chain has TRBV24-1 and TRBJ1-5, with D tentatively TRBD1 (6 bases). Germline loops: CDR1 KGHDR, CDR2 SFDVKD. With 5 bases removed from V and 7 bases from J, the gap between germline ends came to 14 bases. The CDR3 sequence is 14 residues long. The CDR3 loop is CATSGTDRPQPQHF. Written as DNA, the CDR3 is TGTGCCACCAGTGGTACCGACAGGCCACAGCCCCAGCATTTT.

This chain connects TRBV20-1 to TRBJ2-3, with TRBD2 identical over 9 bases. With 3 bases clipped from V and 2 bases from J, the junction kept 9 bases outside the gene matches. The CDR3 extends over 16 amino acids. Germline CDR1 is DFQATT and CDR2 is SNEGSKA (reference sequence). This chain's CDR3 is CSASRLAGSYTDTQYF. In DNA, the CDR3 is TGCAGTGCTAGTAGGCTAGCGGGGAGCTACACAGATACGCAGTATTTT.

In DNA form, the CDR3 reads TGTGCCAGCAGGGACAGGGGCGCCCCCGGGGAGCTGTTTTTT. It encodes CASRDRGAPGELFF. V gene TRBV27 combines with J gene TRBJ2-2; 9 nucleotides line up with TRBD1. V lost 6 bases and J lost 6; bases outside the gene matches: 5. This CDR3 has 14 residues. Germline CDR1 MNHEY, CDR2 SMNVEV (reference sequence).

The chain uses TRBV5-5 and TRBJ2-7; 7 nucleotides agree with TRBD1. V lost 7 bases to trimming and J lost 5 bases; unmatched junction nucleotides: 15. Germline CDR1 is SGHKS and CDR2 is YYEKEE (reference sequence). This CDR3 contains 15 residues. The chain's CDR3 is CASAIGNRGDHEQYF. The CDR3 DNA is TGTGCCAGCGCCATCGGGAACAGGGGCGACCACGAGCAGTACTTC.

The chain recombines TRBV19 with TRBJ2-3; 8 bases align to TRBD2. Per the germline V gene, CDR1 is LNHDA and CDR2 is SQIVND (reference sequence). Trimming removed 3 bases from V and 1 base from J; junction bases left unmatched: 12. CDR3 length: 18 residues. The CDR3 loop is CASSMNFTFSGGTDTQYF. In nucleotides, the CDR3 is TGTGCCAGTAGTATGAATTTTACGTTTAGCGGGGGCACAGATACGCAGTATTTT. Looking up the rest from reference TRBV19 and TRBJ2-3 gives the full variable domain: DGGITQSPKYLFRKEGQNVTLSCEQNLNHDAMYWYRQDPGQGLRLIYYSQIVNDFQKGDIAEGYSVSREKKESFPLTVTSAQKNPTAFYLCASSMNFTFSGGTDTQYFGPGTRLTVL.

The sample holds one count of this clone. The chain recombines TRBV5-1 with TRBJ1-2; 7 nucleotides agree with TRBD1. Per germline, CDR1 SGHRS and CDR2 YFSETQ. J lost 8 bases, V lost 0 bases, and 7 bases had no gene match. The CDR3 contains 14 residues. The CDR3 reads CASSLAGRGSGYTF. The CDR3 DNA sequence: TGCGCCAGCAGCTTGGCCGGCAGGGGGTCGGGCTACACCTTC.

The chain recombines TRBV5-8 with TRBJ1-3; D is unclear. The CDR3 spans 15 residues. Trimming pared 2 bases from V and 3 bases from J, leaving 12 bases between. Germline V gives CDR1 SGHTS, CDR2 YDEGEE. CDR3 bases: TGTGCCAGCAGCTTAACCGACTTGGGTGGAAACACCATATATTTT. Protein product: CASSLTDLGGNTIYF. Variable domain in full (rest from reference TRBV5-8 and TRBJ1-3): EAGVTQSPTHLIKTRGQQATLRCSPISGHTSVYWYQQALGLGLQFLLWYDEGEERNRGNFPPRFSGRQFPNYSSELNVNALELEDSALYLCASSLTDLGGNTIYFGEGSWLTVV.

This chain uses TRBV7-2 with TRBJ1-2; D might be TRBD1 (5 bases). Trimming removed 6 bases at V and 1 base at J, with 15 bases between. Germline V lookup: CDR1 SGHTA, CDR2 FQGNSA. The CDR3 is made up of 15 amino acids. The CDR3 reads CASRYKGVDNYGYTF. The CDR3 nucleotides are TGTGCCAGCAGATATAAAGGGGTCGATAACTATGGCTACACCTTC.

The CDR3 here is CSASGPSVPVHTQGGLYEQYF. CDR3 in DNA: TGCAGTGCTAGTGGGCCTTCGGTCCCTGTCCATACACAAGGGGGCCTCTACGAGCAGTACTTC. The chain links TRBV20-1 to TRBJ2-7, with 7 nucleotides matching TRBD1. This CDR3 region has 21 residues. Germline assignment: CDR1 DFQATT and CDR2 SNEGSKA (reference sequence). The V and J ends lost 3 bases and 3 bases, in that order; junction bases with no gene match: 29.

V and J are TRBV18 and TRBJ2-7; perhaps TRBD1 as D (6 bases). Between the trimmed V and J ends, which lost 3 bases and 3 bases, there was a span of 9 bases. Germline CDR1 and CDR2: KGHSH and LQKENI. The CDR3 spans 13 residues. The CDR3: CASSPGHGYEQYF. The CDR3, as DNA: TGTGCCAGCTCACCGGGACACGGCTACGAGCAGTACTTC. Using reference TRBV18 and TRBJ2-7 for the parts outside the CDR3, the full variable domain is NAGVMQNPRHLVRRRGQEARLRCSPMKGHSHVYWYRQLPEEGLKFMVYLQKENIIDESGMPKERFSAEFPKEGPSILRIQQVVRGDSAAYFCASSPGHGYEQYFGPGTRLTVT.

This sequence joins TRBV29-1 and TRBJ2-7; tentative D call: TRBD1 (6 bases). This CDR3 is 14 amino acids long. Trimming took 5 bases from V and 0 from J, leaving 14 bases between them. Germline V gene sequence: CDR1 SQVTM, CDR2 ANQGSEA. The CDR3 sequence is CSVISQGFSYEQYF. The CDR3, as DNA: TGCAGCGTTATTTCACAGGGATTCTCCTACGAGCAGTACTTC.

This clone was picked up one time. The genes are TRBV24-1 and TRBJ1-5; 9 nucleotides agree with TRBD1. V was pared by 3 bases and J by 2 bases, with 4 bases of the junction left unmatched. The germline CDR1 and CDR2 sequences are KGHDR and SFDVKD. CDR3 length: 16 amino acids. The CDR3 sequence: CATSDPRTGGNQPQHF. CDR3 coding DNA: TGTGCCACCAGTGATCCCCGGACAGGGGGCAATCAGCCCCAGCATTTT.

The rearrangement links TRBV5-1 to TRBJ2-1, with 11 bases identical to TRBD2. The V and J ends lost 0 bases and 7 bases, in that order; junction bases with no gene match: 0. This CDR3 has 14 residues. Germline V CDR1 and CDR2: SGHRS, YFSETQ. CDR3 protein: CASSLGLAGNEQFF. CDR3 nucleotide sequence: TGCGCCAGCAGCTTGGGACTAGCGGGGAATGAGCAGTTCTTC.

The chain combines TRBV9 with TRBJ2-7, with a tentative D call TRBD2 (6 bases). V dropped 4 bases and J dropped 5 bases, with 13 bases sitting between them. From germline, CDR1 is SGDLS and CDR2 YYNGEE. The CDR3 totals 13 residues. The CDR3, as DNA: TGTGCCAGCAGCCCTCGGGGGTCCCACGAGCAGTACTTC. It codes for CASSPRGSHEQYF. Looking up the rest from reference TRBV9 and TRBJ2-7 gives the full variable domain: DSGVTQTPKHLITATGQRVTLRCSPRSGDLSVYWYQQSLDQGLQFLIQYYNGEERAKGNILERFSAQQFPDLHSELNLSSLELGDSALYFCASSPRGSHEQYFGPGTRLTVT.

This clone showed up just once. The chain couples TRBV7-7 to TRBJ2-1; D is perhaps TRBD2 (6 bases). The germline V gene encodes CDR1 SSHAT and CDR2 FNYEAQ (reference sequence). Trimming removed 6 bases from V and 0 bases from J, with 15 bases in between. This CDR3 comprises 16 residues. The CDR3 DNA reads as TGTGCCAGCAGTCCATCGGACGGGAGCTCCTACAATGAGCAGTTCTTC. This translates into CASSPSDGSSYNEQFF.

This clone has just one count. This chain links TRBV19 with TRBJ1-6; 10 positions agree with TRBD1. Germline CDR1 and CDR2: LNHDA and SQIVND (reference sequence). V dropped 4 bases and J dropped 8; count of bases not matched to a gene: 2. The CDR3 covers 14 residues. CDR3 nucleotide sequence: TGTGCCAGTAGTACGGACAGGGGGGATTCACCCCTCCACTTT. It is translated as CASSTDRGDSPLHF.

The chain employs TRBV15 and TRBJ1-3, with D possibly being TRBD1 (6 bases). CDR1 and CDR2 from the germline V gene are LNHNV and YYDKDF (reference sequence). There are 16 residues in the CDR3. Trimming cost V 0 bases and J 2 bases, with 11 bases left between them. DNA for the CDR3: TGTGCCACCAGCAGAGATGGGAGGGGGGCTGGAAACACCATATATTTT. Translation: CATSRDGRGAGNTIYF.

The chain is built from TRBV19 and TRBJ1-5; D uncertain. Trimming removed 6 bases from V and 5 bases from J, with 26 bases in between. The CDR3 is 18 amino acids. Germline V lookup: CDR1 LNHDA, CDR2 SQIVND (reference sequence). In nucleotides, the CDR3 is TGTGCCAGTAGCAAACTTGCCTCCGGGTTGGGTTACCATCAGCCCCAGCATTTT. Translation: CASSKLASGLGYHQPQHF. The complete variable domain, with remaining parts taken from reference TRBV19 and TRBJ1-5, reads DGGITQSPKYLFRKEGQNVTLSCEQNLNHDAMYWYRQDPGQGLRLIYYSQIVNDFQKGDIAEGYSVSREKKESFPLTVTSAQKNPTAFYLCASSKLASGLGYHQPQHFGDGTRLSIL.

This clone was counted once. The chain has TRBV28 and TRBJ1-3; TRBD1 agrees at 8 bases. After removal of 3 bases from V and 0 bases from J, the junction contained 16 bases not matched to a gene. Germline V lookup: CDR1 MDHEN, CDR2 SYDVKM. This CDR3 has 20 amino acids. The CDR3: CASSFPTTAGTGRSGNTIYF. CDR3 sequence (DNA): TGTGCCAGCAGTTTCCCAACTACTGCCGGGACAGGACGCTCTGGAAACACCATATATTTT.

The chain combines TRBV6-2 or TRBV6-3 with TRBJ1-1, with a tentative D call TRBD1 (5 bases). From germline, CDR1 is MNHEY and CDR2 SVGEGT. Trimming removed 5 bases from V and 8 bases from J, with 9 bases in between. The CDR3 contains 11 residues. DNA of the CDR3: TGTGCCAGCAGTCACGGGGGGGAAGCTTTCTTT. Translation gives CASSHGGEAFF.

This clone was observed a handful of times. The chain is built from TRBV7-8 and TRBJ2-1, with D possibly TRBD2 on 5 matching bases. CDR3 size: 16 residues. Germline lookup yields CDR1 SGHVS and CDR2 FQNEAQ. Trimming removed 5 bases from V and 3 bases from J, with 17 bases in between. The CDR3 sequence: CASSPPPSGFYNEQFF. Here the CDR3 DNA reads TGTGCCAGCAGCCCGCCCCCCTCGGGATTCTACAATGAGCAGTTCTTC.

V is TRBV3-1 (or the pseudogene TRBV3-2) and J is TRBJ2-5; maybe TRBD1 (7 bases). The germline V and J ends were trimmed by 11 bases and 4 bases, with 20 bases remaining between them. Germline assignment: CDR1 LGHDT and CDR2 YNNKEL (reference sequence). The CDR3 is made up of 14 amino acids. The CDR3 DNA is TGTGCCGCCAATGGAGGGGGCTCGGGAGAGACCCAGTACTTC. This codes for CAANGGGSGETQYF.

The J gene is TRBJ2-5, the V gene TRBV19; 9 nucleotides align to TRBD1. The CDR3 has 16 amino acids. Per the germline V gene, CDR1 is LNHDA and CDR2 is SQIVND (reference sequence). With V trimmed by 4 bases and J by 1 base, 7 bases remained unmatched. The CDR3 spells CASSTLQGAPQETQYF. CDR3 nucleotides: TGTGCCAGTAGTACCTTACAGGGGGCCCCCCAAGAGACCCAGTACTTC.

The chain uses TRBV19 and TRBJ1-3; 7 bases are shared with TRBD1. This CDR3 comprises 16 residues. In germline, CDR1 is LNHDA, CDR2 SQIVND (reference sequence). Unmatched junction bases numbered 15, after V lost 10 bases and J lost 3 bases. CDR3 in amino acids: CATTDFWGTDGNTIYF. DNA for the CDR3: TGTGCCACAACTGATTTCTGGGGGACAGATGGAAACACCATATATTTT.

The chain is built from TRBV10-2 and TRBJ2-7; possibly TRBD2 for D (7 bases). V dropped 6 bases and J dropped 2 bases, with 11 bases sitting between them. The germline CDR1 and CDR2 sequences are WSHSY and SAAADI. This CDR3 contains 13 residues. The CDR3 protein is CASRGGATYEQYF. CDR3 bases: TGCGCCAGCAGGGGGGGGGCCACCTACGAGCAGTACTTC.

DNA for the CDR3: TGTGCCAGCAGTTTACAGGGGGCGGGTTACAATGAGCAGTTCTTC. Translation: CASSLQGAGYNEQFF. This sequence joins TRBV6-5 and TRBJ2-1; 9 bases fit TRBD1. Germline lookup yields CDR1 MNHEY and CDR2 SVGAGI. V dropped 4 bases and J dropped 4; count of bases not matched to a gene: 5. This CDR3 has 15 amino acids.

This clone was recorded once. The chain links TRBV25-1 to TRBJ1-4, with a possible D match to TRBD1 (5 bases). The germline V gene has CDR1 MGHDK and CDR2 SYGVNS. The germline V and J ends were trimmed by 4 bases and 14 bases, with 23 bases remaining between them. CDR3 size: 15 residues. This chain's CDR3 is CASSGNSFGQGRLFF. The CDR3 region has the DNA TGTGCCAGCAGTGGTAACTCATTTGGACAAGGTCGCCTGTTTTTT.

This chain links TRBV11-1 with TRBJ2-7; D remains ambiguous. Germline values: CDR1 SGHAT, CDR2 FQDESV (reference sequence). This CDR3 comprises 15 residues. V was trimmed by 0 bases and J by 4 bases, leaving 13 bases between them. For the CDR3, the DNA is TGTGCCAGCAGCTTAGCGCCGGCTAGGATGTACGAGCAGTACTTC. It specifies CASSLAPARMYEQYF.